Listed here are 9 T cell receptor beta chains from one sample, sequenced in a study of T cell repertoires in cytomegalovirus infection. Via MiXCR, TCRdb re-called the reads, giving one row per CDR3 protein. Altogether around 530,000 distinct CDR3 sequences are present, around a quarter being singletons, with the ten largest covering about 12%. The sequenced material came from PBMCs. The source is a human donor in good health (CMV status not recorded). Some clones in this sample may be carry-over from other donors' samples.

The chain carries TRBV19 and TRBJ1-5, with 9 bases matching TRBD1. V lost 10 bases to trimming and J lost 5 bases; unmatched junction nucleotides: 12. This CDR3 has 15 residues. CDR1 LNHDA and CDR2 SQIVND come from the germline V gene (reference sequence). CDR3 sequence reads: CATSHPGQGYQPQHF. DNA of the CDR3: TGTGCCACTTCTCACCCGGGACAGGGATATCAGCCCCAGCATTTT. The full variable domain, in which reference TRBV19 and TRBJ1-5 provide the parts outside the CDR3, is DGGITQSPKYLFRKEGQNVTLSCEQNLNHDAMYWYRQDPGQGLRLIYYSQIVNDFQKGDIAEGYSVSREKKESFPLTVTSAQKNPTAFYLCATSHPGQGYQPQHFGDGTRLSIL.

This clonotype was recorded many times. V is TRBV7-6 and J is TRBJ2-1, with D perhaps TRBD2 (5 bases). Trimming left V 0 bases short and J 3 bases short, with 9 bases between. This CDR3 has 15 amino acids. Germline-derived CDR1 and CDR2 are SGHVS and FNYEAQ. CDR3: CASSLATGYYNEQFF. In DNA form, the CDR3 reads TGTGCCAGCAGCTTAGCTACGGGGTACTACAATGAGCAGTTCTTC. The full variable domain, its missing parts supplied by reference TRBV7-6 and TRBJ2-1, is GAGVSQSPRYKVTKRGQDVALRCDPISGHVSLYWYRQALGQGPEFLTYFNYEAQQDKSGLPNDRFSAERPEGSISTLTIQRTEQRDSAMYRCASSLATGYYNEQFFGPGTRLTVL.

This clonotype has a handful of counts. The chain links TRBV12-3 or TRBV12-4 to TRBJ1-1, with D unclear. V shed 3 bases and J shed 6 bases, with 14 bases lying between them. The CDR3 loop spans 14 amino acids. The CDR3 spells CASSFMWAVAEAFF. CDR3 DNA: TGTGCCAGCAGTTTTATGTGGGCTGTTGCTGAAGCTTTCTTT.

This clonotype was counted between two and nine times. The CDR3 DNA reads TGCGCCAGCAGCTCCCCGGGACAGGCGAGCTCTAACTATGGCTACACCTTC. Amino acid sequence: CASSSPGQASSNYGYTF. The chain couples TRBV5-1 to TRBJ1-2; the match to TRBD1 covers 8 bases. This CDR3 spans 17 amino acids. V lost 3 bases and J lost 0; bases outside the gene matches: 10. Germline values: CDR1 SGHRS, CDR2 YFSETQ. The entire variable domain, with the rest obtained from reference TRBV5-1 and TRBJ1-2, is as follows: KAGVTQTPRYLIKTRGQQVTLSCSPISGHRSVSWYQQTPGQGLQFLFEYFSETQRNKGNFPGRFSGRQFSNSRSEMNVSTLELGDSALYLCASSSPGQASSNYGYTFGSGTRLTVV.

V gene TRBV24-1 combines with J gene TRBJ2-3; D gene ambiguous. Germline CDR1 is KGHDR and CDR2 is SFDVKD. The ends were cut back, 5 bases at V and 2 bases at J, with 10 bases in the middle. The CDR3 contains 14 residues. DNA for the CDR3: TGTGCCACCAGTGCCAGCTACTCCACAGATACGCAGTATTTT. The encoded protein is CATSASYSTDTQYF.

The V and J genes are TRBV6-4 and TRBJ2-4; D tentatively fits TRBD1 or TRBD2 (5 bases each). The CDR3 runs to 13 residues. CDR1 MRHNA and CDR2 SNTAGT come from the germline V gene. V was shortened by 7 bases and J by 8 bases, with 15 bases between the two germline ends. This chain's CDR3 is CASTVGQGDIQYF. The CDR3 DNA sequence: TGTGCCAGCACCGTCGGGCAGGGAGACATTCAGTACTTC.

This clonotype has a handful of counts. The chain employs TRBV7-2 and TRBJ2-1; no firm D call. The CDR3 totals 13 residues. V shed 4 bases and J shed 7 bases, with 11 bases lying between them. The V gene's germline CDR1 is SGHTA and CDR2 FQGNSA. The DNA for the CDR3 is TGTGCCAGCAGCTCTTTCCCAGCGAATGAGCAGTTCTTC. Protein sequence: CASSSFPANEQFF.

This chain connects TRBV5-6 to TRBJ2-1; 7 bases are shared with TRBD2. J was trimmed by 3 bases and V by 4 bases; bases with no gene match: 13. Germline CDR1 and CDR2: SGHDT and YYEEEE. This CDR3 is 17 amino acids long. This CDR3 reads CASSGPAGESYYNEQFF. CDR3 coding DNA: TGTGCCAGCAGCGGACCGGCGGGAGAGAGCTACTACAATGAGCAGTTCTTC.

The rearrangement joins TRBV12-3 or TRBV12-4 to TRBJ1-1; TRBD1 agrees at 7 bases. V lost 5 bases to trimming and J lost 1 base; unmatched junction nucleotides: 4. The CDR3 consists of 14 residues. CDR3 nucleotides: TGTGCCAGCAGTGTCGGGACAGAGAACACTGAAGCTTTCTTT. It codes for CASSVGTENTEAFF.